One and the same sample provided the 10 T cell receptor beta chains below, sequenced in a study of T cells of healthy individuals. TCRdb reanalysed the 5' RACE reads using MiXCR and keeps one entry per CDR3 protein. This table has roughly 87,000 distinct CDR3 sequences, around 17% appearing once. These receptors all come from a human donor in good health.

This clonotype was seen at least ten times. This rearrangement joins TRBV27 to TRBJ1-1, with 12 bases matching TRBD1. The CDR3 loop spans 15 amino acids. Germline CDR1 is MNHEY and CDR2 is SMNVEV (reference sequence). V dropped 6 bases and J dropped 1; count of bases not matched to a gene: 3. The CDR3 is CASRGQGARNTEAFF. The CDR3 DNA reads TGTGCCAGCAGGGGACAGGGGGCACGGAACACTGAAGCTTTCTTT.

In this sample, this clonotype turned up many times. The chain links TRBV4-1 to TRBJ2-7, with D possibly being TRBD1 or TRBD2 (5 bases each). CDR1 is MGHRA, CDR2 YSYEKL, per germline. This CDR3 has 15 amino acids. The V gene lost 0 bases and the J gene lost 0 bases, with 9 bases spanning the gap. In nucleotides, the CDR3 is TGCGCCAGCAGCCAAGATCGGGACCGCTCCTACGAGCAGTACTTC. Translation: CASSQDRDRSYEQYF.

The genes are TRBV28 and TRBJ2-7; the D is unclear. The CDR3 is made up of 12 amino acids. The V and J ends lost 8 bases and 7 bases respectively, with 15 bases between them. Germline CDR1 and CDR2: MDHEN and SYDVKM. CDR3 in DNA: TGTGCCAGCCGGGCCCAAGCACGGGAGCAGTACTTC. It translates to CASRAQAREQYF.

This clonotype was counted ten times or more. The genes are TRBV29-1 and TRBJ1-1; D remains unclear. There are 11 residues in the CDR3. The V end lost 4 bases, the J end lost 8 bases, and 11 bases lay between the germline ends. CDR1 and CDR2 from the germline V gene are SQVTM and ANQGSEA. The CDR3 DNA reads as TGCAGCGTTGGGTCTCCCGGGGAAGCTTTCTTT. It yields the protein CSVGSPGEAFF.

CDR3 in DNA: TGCGCCAGCAGCCAAGATGGTTCCGTAGGAGAGACCCAGTACTTC. It is translated as CASSQDGSVGETQYF. The chain combines TRBV4-3 with TRBJ2-5; no clear D gene. The V end was cut by 0 bases, the J end by 4 bases, with 12 bases between. Per the germline V gene, CDR1 is LGHNA and CDR2 is YSLEER. The CDR3 totals 15 residues.

The chain links TRBV20-1 to TRBJ2-1, with D perhaps matching TRBD2 (6 bases). Germline CDR1 is DFQATT and CDR2 is SNEGSKA (reference sequence). The CDR3 has 12 residues. V was trimmed by 1 base and J by 5 bases, leaving 6 bases between them. The CDR3: CSARVADNEQFF. In DNA form, the CDR3 reads TGCAGTGCTAGAGTAGCGGACAATGAGCAGTTCTTC.

The chain uses TRBV5-1 and TRBJ1-1; 7 nucleotides align to TRBD1. J gave up 4 bases and V 0 bases, and 9 bases lay outside the gene matches. The CDR3 length is 16 residues. Germline V gives CDR1 SGHRS, CDR2 YFSETQ. CDR3 in amino acids: CASSLDGYRGGTEAFF. CDR3 DNA sequence: TGCGCCAGCAGCTTGGATGGGTACAGGGGAGGCACTGAAGCTTTCTTT.

The chain is built from TRBV6-2 or TRBV6-3 and TRBJ1-5, with D uncertain. This CDR3 is 15 amino acids long. The germline gives CDR1 MNHEY, CDR2 SVGEGT. V gave up 5 bases and J gave up 6 bases, with 17 bases separating them. As DNA, the CDR3 is TGTGCCAGCAGTGCCGTCCCGGACGGTAGTCAGCCCCAGCATTTT. The encoded protein is CASSAVPDGSQPQHF.

This clonotype showed up just a few times. The chain uses TRBV6-5 and TRBJ2-2; 8 bases are shared with TRBD1. Germline V CDR1 and CDR2: MNHEY, SVGAGI. V was clipped by 5 bases and J by 2 bases; unmatched bases: 4. This CDR3 contains 15 residues. CDR3 bases: TGTGCCAGCAGTACGGGACAGGTTAACACCGGGGAGCTGTTTTTT. As protein: CASSTGQVNTGELFF.

CDR3 amino acids: CSARTGGNTGELFF. CDR3 nucleotide sequence: TGCAGTGCTCGGACAGGAGGCAACACCGGGGAGCTGTTTTTT. V is TRBV20-1 and J is TRBJ2-2, with TRBD1 matching 7 bases. The V segment lost 5 bases and the J segment 2 bases; nucleotides outside the gene matches: 5. There are 14 residues in the CDR3. Germline V gene data show CDR1 as DFQATT and CDR2 as SNEGSKA (reference sequence).